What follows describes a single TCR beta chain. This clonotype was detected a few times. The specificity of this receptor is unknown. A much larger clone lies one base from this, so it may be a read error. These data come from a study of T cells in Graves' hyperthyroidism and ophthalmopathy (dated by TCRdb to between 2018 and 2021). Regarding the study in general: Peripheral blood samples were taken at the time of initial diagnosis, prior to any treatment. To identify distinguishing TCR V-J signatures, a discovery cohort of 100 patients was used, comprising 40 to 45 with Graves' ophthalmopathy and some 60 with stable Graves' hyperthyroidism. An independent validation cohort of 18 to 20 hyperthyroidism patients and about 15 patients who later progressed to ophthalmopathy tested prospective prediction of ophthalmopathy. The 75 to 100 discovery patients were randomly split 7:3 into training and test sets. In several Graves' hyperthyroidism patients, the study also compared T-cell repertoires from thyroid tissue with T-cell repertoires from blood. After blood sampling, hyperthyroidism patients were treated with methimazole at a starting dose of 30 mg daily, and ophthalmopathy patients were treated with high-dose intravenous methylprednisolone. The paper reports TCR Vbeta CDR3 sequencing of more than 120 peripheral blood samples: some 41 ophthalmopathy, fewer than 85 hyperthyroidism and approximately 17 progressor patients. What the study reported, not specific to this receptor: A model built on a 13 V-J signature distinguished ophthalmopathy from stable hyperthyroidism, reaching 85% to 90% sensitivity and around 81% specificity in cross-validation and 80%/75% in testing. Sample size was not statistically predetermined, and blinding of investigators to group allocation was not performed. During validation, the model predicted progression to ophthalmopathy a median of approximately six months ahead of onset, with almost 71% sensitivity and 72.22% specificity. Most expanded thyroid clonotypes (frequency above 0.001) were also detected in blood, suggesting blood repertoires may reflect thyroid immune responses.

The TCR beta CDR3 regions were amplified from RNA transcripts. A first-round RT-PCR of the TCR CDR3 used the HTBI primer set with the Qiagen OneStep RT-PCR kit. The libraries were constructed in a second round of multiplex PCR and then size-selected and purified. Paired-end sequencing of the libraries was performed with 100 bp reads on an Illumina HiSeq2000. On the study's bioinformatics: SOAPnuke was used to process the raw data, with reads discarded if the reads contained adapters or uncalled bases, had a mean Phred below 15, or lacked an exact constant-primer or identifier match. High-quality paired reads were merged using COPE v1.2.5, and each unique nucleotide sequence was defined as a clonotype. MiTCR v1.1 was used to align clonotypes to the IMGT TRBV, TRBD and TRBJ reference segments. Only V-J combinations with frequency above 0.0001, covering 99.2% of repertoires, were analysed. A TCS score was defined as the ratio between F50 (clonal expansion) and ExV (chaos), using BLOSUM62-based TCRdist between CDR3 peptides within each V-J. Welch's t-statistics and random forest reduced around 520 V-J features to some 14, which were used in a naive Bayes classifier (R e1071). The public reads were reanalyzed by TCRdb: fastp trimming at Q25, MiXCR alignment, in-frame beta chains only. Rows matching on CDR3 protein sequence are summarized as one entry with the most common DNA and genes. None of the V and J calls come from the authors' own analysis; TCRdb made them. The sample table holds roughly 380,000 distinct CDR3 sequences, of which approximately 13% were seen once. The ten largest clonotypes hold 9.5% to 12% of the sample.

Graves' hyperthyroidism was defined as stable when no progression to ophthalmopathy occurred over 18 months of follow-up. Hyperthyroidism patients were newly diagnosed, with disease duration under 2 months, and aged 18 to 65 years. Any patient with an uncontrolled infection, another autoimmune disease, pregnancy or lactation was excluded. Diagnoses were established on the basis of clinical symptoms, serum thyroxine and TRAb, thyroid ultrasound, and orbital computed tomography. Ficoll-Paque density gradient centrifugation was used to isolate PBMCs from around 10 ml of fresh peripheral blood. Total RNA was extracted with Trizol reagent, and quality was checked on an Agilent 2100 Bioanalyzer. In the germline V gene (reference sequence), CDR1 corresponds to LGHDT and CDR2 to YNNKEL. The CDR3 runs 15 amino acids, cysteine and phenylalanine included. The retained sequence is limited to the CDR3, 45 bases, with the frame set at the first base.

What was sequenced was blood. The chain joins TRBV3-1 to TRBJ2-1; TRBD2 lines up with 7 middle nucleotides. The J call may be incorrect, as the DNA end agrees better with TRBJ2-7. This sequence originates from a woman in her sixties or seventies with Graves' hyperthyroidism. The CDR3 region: CASSQGGNSYNEQYF. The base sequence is TGTGCCAGCAGCCAGGGAGGGAACTCCTACAATGAGCAGTACTTC.